This record concerns one T cell receptor (beta chain) sequence. At one boundary the junction diverges from the germline segment, which might be a read error. Different DNA sequences within this sample yield the same CDR3. Germline assignment: CDR1 KGHSH and CDR2 LQKENI. This CDR3 comprises 16 residues. Method: immunoSEQ multiplex PCR; TCRdb's copy keeps in-frame clones and lacks some. The sample carries over 950,000 clones, 77% recorded once. The data originate from a study of shared clonotypes between healthy human individuals. This chain uses TRBV18 with TRBJ2-7; 8 positions match TRBD2. This TCR derives from a man in his late teens or twenties in good health. Some clones in this sample may be carry-over from other donors' samples. Material for sequencing was memory CD4+ T cells from PBMCs. The subset here: CD45RA-negative fraction. CDR3 protein: CASSSLAGGGTYEQYF. The CDR3, as DNA: TGTGCCAGCTCGTCTCTAGCGGGCGGAGGGACCTACGAGCAGTATTTC. The whole variable domain, filled in from reference TRBV18 and TRBJ2-7, reads NAGVMQNPRHLVRRRGQEARLRCSPMKGHSHVYWYRQLPEEGLKFMVYLQKENIIDESGMPKERFSAEFPKEGPSILRIQQVVRGDSAAYFCASSSLAGGGTYEQYFGPGTRLTVT.